This T cell receptor beta chain is drawn from a study of shared clonotypes between healthy human individuals. At the level of the study: The donor group consisted of two women and a few men, aged 18 to 49. Notes on the study in general: Clonotypes shared by all four sorted-subset donors had higher generation probabilities than non-shared clonotypes.

Researchers ran the assay at a deep level. Sequenced by immunoSEQ multiplex PCR; TCRdb stores in-frame clones only, minus some. The sample yields about 610,000 clones, approximately 96% seen once. The V gene lost 8 bases and the J gene lost 3 bases, with 20 bases spanning the gap. The CDR3 has 16 amino acids. Germline V lookup: CDR1 MNHEY, CDR2 SMNVEV (reference sequence). A note on this clone: The antigen is not known.

The naive CD8 subset, CD45RO-negative cells positively selected for CCR7, excluded terminally differentiated effector memory CD45RA+ cells. Only Caucasian adults living in Nashville, Tennessee served as donors. This receptor was obtained from a woman aged 25 to 39 in good health. The V call is TRBV27, the J call TRBJ2-1; the D gene could be TRBD1 or TRBD2 (6 bases each). Material for sequencing was naive CD8+ T cells sorted from blood. CDR3 loop: CASHTGGTHFYNEQFF. In nucleotides, the CDR3 is TGTGCCAGCCATACTGGAGGGACACACTTCTACAATGAGCAGTTCTTC.